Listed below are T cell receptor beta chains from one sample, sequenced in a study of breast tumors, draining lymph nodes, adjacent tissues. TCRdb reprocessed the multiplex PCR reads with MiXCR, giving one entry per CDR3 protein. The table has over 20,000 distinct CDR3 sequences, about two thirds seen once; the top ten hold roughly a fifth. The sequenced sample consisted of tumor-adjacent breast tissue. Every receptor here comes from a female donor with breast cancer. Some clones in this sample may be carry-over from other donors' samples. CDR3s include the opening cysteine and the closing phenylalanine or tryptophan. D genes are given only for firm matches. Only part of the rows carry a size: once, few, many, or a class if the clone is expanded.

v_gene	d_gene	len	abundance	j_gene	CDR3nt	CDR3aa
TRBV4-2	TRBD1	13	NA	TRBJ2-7	TGTGCCAGCAGCCGAGAACAGGGGTACGAGCAGTACTTC	CASSREQGYEQYF
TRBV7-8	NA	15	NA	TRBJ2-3	TGTGCCAGCAGCTTAGGTCCCTCAGGCGTAGATACGCAGCGTTTT	CASSLGPSGVDTQRF
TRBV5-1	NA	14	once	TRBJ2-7	TGCGCCAGCAGCTTGCAGGGGTTCCTCTACGAGCAGTACTTC	CASSLQGFLYEQYF
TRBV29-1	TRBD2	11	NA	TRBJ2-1	TGCAGCGAAACTAGCGGGGGCATGCAGTTCTTC	CSETSGGMQFF
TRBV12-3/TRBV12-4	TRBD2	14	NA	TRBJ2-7	TGTGCCAGCAGTCCCAGCGGGAGTCGCTACGAGCAGTACTTC	CASSPSGSRYEQYF
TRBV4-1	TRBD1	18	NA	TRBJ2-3	TGCGCCAGCAGCCAAGACCTCTGGGACAGGGCGAGCACAGATACGCAGTATTTT	CASSQDLWDRASTDTQYF
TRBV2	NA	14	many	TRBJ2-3	TGTGCCAGCAGTGAAGGAGTCAGAACAGATACGCAGTATTTT	CASSEGVRTDTQYF
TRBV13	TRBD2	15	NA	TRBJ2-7	TGTGCCAGCAGCTATGCGGGACTAGCGGGGGGAGAGCAGTACTTC	CASSYAGLAGGEQYF
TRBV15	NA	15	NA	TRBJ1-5	TGTGCCACCAGCAGAGTACCTTATAGCAATCAGCCCCAGCATTTT	CATSRVPYSNQPQHF
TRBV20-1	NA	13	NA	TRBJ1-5	TGCAGTGCTGTAACAGGGTATGGGCAGCCCCAGCATTTT	CSAVTGYGQPQHF
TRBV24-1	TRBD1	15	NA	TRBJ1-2	TGTGCCACCAGTGCTGTTGGACAGGGTGGCTATGGCTACACCTTC	CATSAVGQGGYGYTF
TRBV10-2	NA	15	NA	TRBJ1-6	TGCGCCAGCAGTGAGCCGGGACACGCTAATTCACCCCTCCACTTT	CASSEPGHANSPLHF
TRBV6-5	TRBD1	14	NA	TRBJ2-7	TGTGCCAGCAGTCGAGGGACAGCCTCCTACGAGCAGTACTTC	CASSRGTASYEQYF
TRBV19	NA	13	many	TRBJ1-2	TGTGCCAGTAGTGTCGGGACTAACTATGGCTACACCTTC	CASSVGTNYGYTF
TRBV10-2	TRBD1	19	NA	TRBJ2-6	TGCGCCAGCAGCCACTTTCCCGGGACAGAAACCTCTGGGGCCAACGTCCTGACTTTC	CASSHFPGTETSGANVLTF
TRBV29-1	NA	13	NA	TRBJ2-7	TGCAGCGTTGGCTTCCTGGGCTCCTACGAGCAGTACTTC	CSVGFLGSYEQYF
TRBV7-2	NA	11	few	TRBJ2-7	TGTGCCAGCAGCTCCCGCTACGAGCAGTACTTC	CASSSRYEQYF
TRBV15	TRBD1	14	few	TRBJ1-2	TGTGCCACCAGCAGAGGGACAGGGAACTATGGCTACACCTTC	CATSRGTGNYGYTF
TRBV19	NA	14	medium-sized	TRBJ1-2	TGTGCCAGTAGTATCGTAGGACAGCACTATGGCTACACCTTC	CASSIVGQHYGYTF
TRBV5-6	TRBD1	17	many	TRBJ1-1	TGTGCCAGCAGCCTACCGGGAATGACAGGGATAAACACTGAAGCTTTCTTT	CASSLPGMTGINTEAFF